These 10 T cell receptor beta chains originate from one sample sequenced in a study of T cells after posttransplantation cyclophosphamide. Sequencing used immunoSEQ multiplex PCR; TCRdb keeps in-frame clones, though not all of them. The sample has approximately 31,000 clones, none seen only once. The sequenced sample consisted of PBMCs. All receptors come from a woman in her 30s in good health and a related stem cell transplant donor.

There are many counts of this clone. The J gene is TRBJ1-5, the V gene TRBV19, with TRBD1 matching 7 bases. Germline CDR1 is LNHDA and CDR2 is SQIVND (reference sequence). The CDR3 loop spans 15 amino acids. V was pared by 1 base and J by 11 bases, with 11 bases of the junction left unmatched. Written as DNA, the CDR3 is TGTGCCAGTAGTATAGGGGCAGGGGGAATAACTTCCCAGCATTTT. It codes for CASSIGAGGITSQHF.

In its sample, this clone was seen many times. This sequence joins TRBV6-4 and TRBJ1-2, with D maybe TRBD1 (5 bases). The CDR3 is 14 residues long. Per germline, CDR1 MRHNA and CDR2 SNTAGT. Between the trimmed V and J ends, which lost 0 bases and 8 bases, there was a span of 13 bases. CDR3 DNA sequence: TGTGCCAGCAGTGACTCGAGGGGAATTCGGGGCTACACCTTC. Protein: CASSDSRGIRGYTF.

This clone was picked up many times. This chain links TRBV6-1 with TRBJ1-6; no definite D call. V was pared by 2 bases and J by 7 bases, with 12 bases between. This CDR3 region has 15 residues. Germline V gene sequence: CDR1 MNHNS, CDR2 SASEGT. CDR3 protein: CASSESQSGNSPLHF. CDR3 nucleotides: TGTGCCAGCAGTGAATCACAATCTGGCAATTCACCCCTCCACTTT.

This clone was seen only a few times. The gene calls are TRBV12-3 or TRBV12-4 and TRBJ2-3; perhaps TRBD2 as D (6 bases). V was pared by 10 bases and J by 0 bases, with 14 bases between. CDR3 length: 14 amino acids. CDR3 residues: CAIKAGSSTDTQYF. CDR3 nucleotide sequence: TGTGCCATCAAGGCGGGGTCTAGCACAGATACGCAGTATTTT.

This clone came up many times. The CDR3 region has the DNA TGTGCCAGTAGTATGGGGGGAAGGCAGCCCCAGCATTTT. Encoded protein: CASSMGGRQPQHF. V is TRBV19 and J is TRBJ1-5, with D perhaps TRBD1 (5 bases). Trimming removed 3 bases at V and 7 bases at J, with 10 bases between. This CDR3 has 13 amino acids. From germline, CDR1 is LNHDA and CDR2 SQIVND (reference sequence).

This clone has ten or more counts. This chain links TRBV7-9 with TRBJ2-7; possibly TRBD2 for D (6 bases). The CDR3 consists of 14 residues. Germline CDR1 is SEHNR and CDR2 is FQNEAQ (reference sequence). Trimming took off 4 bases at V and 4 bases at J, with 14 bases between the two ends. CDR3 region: CASSSGLKVYEQYF. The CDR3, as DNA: TGTGCCAGCAGCTCGGGACTCAAAGTTTACGAGCAGTACTTC.

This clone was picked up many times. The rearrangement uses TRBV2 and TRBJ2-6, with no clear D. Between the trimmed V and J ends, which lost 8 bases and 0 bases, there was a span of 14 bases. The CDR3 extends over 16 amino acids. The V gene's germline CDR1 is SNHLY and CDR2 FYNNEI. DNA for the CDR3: TGTGCCAGCGGCAGAGATACCGTCTCTGGGGCCAACGTCCTGACTTTC. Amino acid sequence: CASGRDTVSGANVLTF.

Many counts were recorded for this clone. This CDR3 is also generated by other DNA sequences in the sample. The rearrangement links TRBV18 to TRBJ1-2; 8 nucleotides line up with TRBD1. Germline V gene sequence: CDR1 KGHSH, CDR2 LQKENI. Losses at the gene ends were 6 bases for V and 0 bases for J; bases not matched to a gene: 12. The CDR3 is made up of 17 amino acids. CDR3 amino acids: CASSPRRRTGTNYGYTF. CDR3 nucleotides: TGTGCCAGCTCCCCCAGGAGAAGGACAGGGACTAACTATGGCTACACCTTC.

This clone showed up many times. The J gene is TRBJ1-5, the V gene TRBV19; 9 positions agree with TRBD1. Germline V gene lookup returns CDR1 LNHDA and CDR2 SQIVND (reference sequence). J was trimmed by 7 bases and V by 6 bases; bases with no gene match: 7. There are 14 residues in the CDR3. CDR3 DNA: TGTGCCAGTAGGGGGACAGGGAGTGAACAGCCCCAGCATTTT. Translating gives CASRGTGSEQPQHF.

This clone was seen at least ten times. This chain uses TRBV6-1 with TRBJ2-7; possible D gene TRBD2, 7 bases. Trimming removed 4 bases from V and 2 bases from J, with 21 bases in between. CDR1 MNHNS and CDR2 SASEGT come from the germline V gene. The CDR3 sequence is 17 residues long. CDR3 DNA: TGTGCCAGCAGTGGTGGAGGCGCTGGGGGGGGCCCCTACGAGCAGTACTTC. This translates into CASSGGGAGGGPYEQYF.